The 28 T cell receptor beta chains below come from one sample, sequenced in a study of CD8 T cells in ankylosing spondylitis. TCRdb analysed the 5' RACE reads with MiXCR anew, one entry per CDR3 protein. The sample has 130,000 or so distinct CDR3 sequences, over 10% seen once. The source material was blood, either unsorted or a sorted T cell fraction (not recorded which). These TCRs come from a female donor with ankylosing spondylitis or in good health (not recorded which).

There are many counts of this clonotype. The genes are TRBV30 and TRBJ1-5; D is unresolved. The germline V gene encodes CDR1 GTSNPN and CDR2 SVGIG (reference sequence). The V end lost 2 bases, the J end lost 4 bases, and 6 bases lay between the germline ends. The CDR3 length is 12 residues. The CDR3 spells CAWSSGNQPQHF. The CDR3 nucleotides are TGTGCCTGGAGTTCGGGGAATCAGCCCCAGCATTTT.

This clonotype was counted at least ten times. V and J are TRBV20-1 and TRBJ1-5; D call uncertain. The germline CDR1 and CDR2 sequences are DFQATT and SNEGSKA (reference sequence). V lost 7 bases, J lost 9 bases, and 16 bases lay in between. The CDR3 has 12 residues. CDR3 sequence (DNA): TGCAGTGTACCCACCCCGGGAGGGCCCCAGCATTTT. This encodes CSVPTPGGPQHF.

In its sample, this clonotype was seen many times. The V call is TRBV28, the J call TRBJ2-3; D is unclear. This CDR3 is built from 12 residues. Germline CDR1 and CDR2: MDHEN and SYDVKM. Trimming cost V 8 bases and J 0 bases, with 6 bases left between them. This chain's CDR3 is CASEASTDTQYF. The DNA for the CDR3 is TGTGCCAGCGAGGCTAGCACAGATACGCAGTATTTT.

The V gene is TRBV15, the J gene TRBJ2-2; D is unclear. This CDR3 is 15 amino acids long. Germline V gene lookup returns CDR1 LNHNV and CDR2 YYDKDF (reference sequence). Trimming left V 0 bases short and J 1 base short, with 6 bases between. Here the CDR3 reads CATSRDRQNTGELFF. CDR3 nucleotide sequence: TGTGCCACCAGCAGAGATAGGCAGAACACCGGGGAGCTGTTTTTT.

The table lists this clonotype with many counts. The V call is TRBV28, the J call TRBJ1-5; the D is unclear. The CDR3 runs 12 residues. The germline gives CDR1 MDHEN, CDR2 SYDVKM. V was shortened by 9 bases and J by 0 bases, with 6 bases between the two germline ends. The CDR3 region has the DNA TGTGCCAGTCGGTATAGCAATCAGCCCCAGCATTTT. This encodes CASRYSNQPQHF.

This clonotype occurred many times. V gene TRBV28 combines with J gene TRBJ2-4; TRBD2 matches at 8 bases. Trimming removed 6 bases from V and 8 bases from J; junction bases left unmatched: 9. Germline assignment: CDR1 MDHEN and CDR2 SYDVKM. CDR3 size: 14 residues. CDR3 in amino acids: CASRVSGAIDIQYF. In DNA, the CDR3 is TGTGCCAGCAGGGTTAGCGGGGCTATAGACATTCAGTACTTC.

A few counts support this clonotype. The rearrangement joins TRBV28 to TRBJ2-7, with a weak D call TRBD2 (6 bases). The V end lost 5 bases, the J end lost 4 bases, and 6 bases lay between the germline ends. This CDR3 has 11 amino acids. The germline V gene encodes CDR1 MDHEN and CDR2 SYDVKM. The CDR3 nucleotides read TGTGCCAGCAGTGGAGGGTACGAGCAGTACTTC. It encodes CASSGGYEQYF. Supplemented by reference TRBV28 and TRBJ2-7, the full variable domain reads DVKVTQSSRYLVKRTGEKVFLECVQDMDHENMFWYRQDPGLGLRLIYFSYDVKMKEKGDIPEGYSVSREKKERFSLILESASTNQTSMYLCASSGGYEQYFGPGTRLTVT.

This clonotype was picked up a small number of times. V gene TRBV27 combines with J gene TRBJ1-6; 12 bases agree with TRBD1. This CDR3 spans 16 amino acids. The ends lost 5 bases at V and 10 bases at J; junction bases unmatched: 9. CDR1 and CDR2 (germline): MNHEY, SMNVEV (reference sequence). CDR3 coding DNA: TGTGCCAGCAGTCCGTCTACCGGGACAGGGGGCTCACCCCTCCACTTT. This gives the protein CASSPSTGTGGSPLHF.

This clonotype was recorded at least ten times. This chain uses TRBV19 with TRBJ2-5; a weak D match, TRBD1 (6 bases). Germline-derived CDR1 and CDR2 are LNHDA and SQIVND (reference sequence). V was trimmed by 4 bases and J by 2 bases, leaving 11 bases between them. This CDR3 contains 14 residues. CDR3 amino acids: CASSKDRKQETQYF. As DNA, the CDR3 is TGTGCCAGTAGTAAAGACAGGAAACAAGAGACCCAGTACTTC.

Only a few counts were recorded for this clonotype. The rearrangement links TRBV18 to TRBJ2-7; 9 bases match TRBD2. The V and J ends lost 2 bases and 5 bases, in that order; junction bases with no gene match: 4. The germline V gene has CDR1 KGHSH and CDR2 LQKENI. The CDR3 runs 14 residues. Written as DNA, the CDR3 is TGTGCCAGCTCACCAGCGGGAGGGGTCGACGAGCAGTACTTC. Translated: CASSPAGGVDEQYF.

J is TRBJ1-2 and V is TRBV19; 7 nucleotides line up with TRBD1. Trimming removed 3 bases from V and 8 bases from J; junction bases left unmatched: 9. Germline CDR1 and CDR2: LNHDA and SQIVND (reference sequence). The CDR3 covers 14 residues. Written as DNA, the CDR3 is TGTGCCAGTAGTATGTCGACAGGGCGGAGGGGCTACACCTTC. Its translation: CASSMSTGRRGYTF. Combining the CDR3 with reference TRBV19 and TRBJ1-2 gives the whole variable domain DGGITQSPKYLFRKEGQNVTLSCEQNLNHDAMYWYRQDPGQGLRLIYYSQIVNDFQKGDIAEGYSVSREKKESFPLTVTSAQKNPTAFYLCASSMSTGRRGYTFGSGTRLTVV.

The table lists this clonotype with many counts. The genes are TRBV6-6 and TRBJ1-1; maybe TRBD1 (6 bases). CDR3 length: 13 amino acids. With 2 bases removed from V and 8 bases from J, the gap between germline ends came to 12 bases. Germline V gene data show CDR1 as MNHNY and CDR2 as SVGAGI (reference sequence). Written as DNA, the CDR3 is TGTGCCAGCAGTTACGAGGACAGCTGGGAAGCTTTCTTT. Its translation: CASSYEDSWEAFF.

This rearrangement joins TRBV28 to TRBJ1-2, with TRBD1 as a possible D gene (5 bases). CDR3 length: 17 residues. Per the germline V gene, CDR1 is MDHEN and CDR2 is SYDVKM. V was pared by 3 bases and J by 2 bases, with 19 bases between. The CDR3 loop is CASSFWGDSPSNYGYTF. Here the CDR3 DNA reads TGTGCCAGCAGTTTTTGGGGGGATTCACCTTCGAACTATGGCTACACCTTC.

This clonotype was observed a handful of times. J is TRBJ2-7 and V is TRBV30, with D unresolved. This CDR3 comprises 13 residues. V shed 1 base and J shed 7 bases, with 14 bases lying between them. In germline, CDR1 is GTSNPN, CDR2 SVGIG (reference sequence). The CDR3 reads CAWSALVLGEQYF. CDR3 nucleotide sequence: TGTGCCTGGAGTGCCCTGGTCCTAGGAGAGCAGTACTTC.

This clonotype was seen repeatedly, ten times or more. The chain links TRBV3-2 to TRBJ2-5; the D segment call TRBD2 is taken from the table without a DNA check. TRBV3-2 constitutes a pseudogene. The CDR3 consists of 18 residues. The CDR3 DNA is TGTGCCAGCAGAGGACTAGCGGGGGGCCAAAGATCGCAGGGGACCCAGTACTTC. This codes for CASRGLAGGQRSQGTQYF.

The table lists this clonotype with a count of one. V is TRBV10-1 and J is TRBJ2-3; tentative D call: TRBD1 (6 bases). Germline CDR1 is WNHNN and CDR2 is SYGVQD (reference sequence). The CDR3 is 15 amino acids. The V gene lost 4 bases and the J gene lost 4 bases, with 15 bases spanning the gap. The CDR3 nucleotides read TGCGCCAGCAGTGCCGGGACATTCCCAGCAGATACGCAGTATTTT. Protein: CASSAGTFPADTQYF.

The sample holds many counts of this clonotype. V and J are TRBV5-1 and TRBJ1-2; no definite D call. CDR3 length: 14 residues. The germline CDR1 and CDR2 sequences are SGHRS and YFSETQ. V dropped 4 bases and J dropped 0 bases, with 10 bases sitting between them. The CDR3 sequence is CASSPDGANYGYTF. For the CDR3, the DNA is TGCGCCAGCAGCCCAGACGGAGCTAACTATGGCTACACCTTC. Drawing the rest from reference TRBV5-1 and TRBJ1-2, the complete variable domain is KAGVTQTPRYLIKTRGQQVTLSCSPISGHRSVSWYQQTPGQGLQFLFEYFSETQRNKGNFPGRFSGRQFSNSRSEMNVSTLELGDSALYLCASSPDGANYGYTFGSGTRLTVV.

This clonotype was observed a handful of times. J is TRBJ1-6 and V is TRBV5-1; D perhaps matches TRBD1 (5 bases). The CDR3 contains 14 residues. Germline V gene lookup returns CDR1 SGHRS and CDR2 YFSETQ. V lost 5 bases and J 5 bases, leaving 11 bases between the germline ends. CDR3 residues: CASRFTGDNSPLHF. The CDR3 DNA reads as TGCGCCAGCAGATTCACAGGAGATAATTCACCCCTCCACTTT.

This clonotype has at least ten counts. V and J are TRBV18 and TRBJ1-1, with 7 bases aligning to TRBD1. Germline V lookup: CDR1 KGHSH, CDR2 LQKENI. CDR3 length: 14 amino acids. After removal of 3 bases from V and 5 bases from J, the junction contained 6 bases not matched to a gene. CDR3 nucleotides: TGTGCCAGCTCACCCACAGGGGTTTGGACTGAAGCTTTCTTT. Its protein is CASSPTGVWTEAFF.

Only a few counts were recorded for this clonotype. This chain joins TRBV2 and TRBJ1-1; the D is unclear. The germline gives CDR1 SNHLY, CDR2 FYNNEI. V lost 6 bases to trimming and J lost 11 bases, with 10 bases between them. CDR3 length equals 10 residues. CDR3 sequence reads: CASRGSGAFF. The CDR3 nucleotides are TGTGCCAGCAGGGGCTCGGGGGCTTTCTTT.

The gene calls are TRBV29-1 and TRBJ1-1, with D possibly being TRBD1 (5 bases). From germline, CDR1 is SQVTM and CDR2 ANQGSEA. The V end was cut by 5 bases, the J end by 1 base, with 11 bases between. CDR3 size: 13 residues. Here the CDR3 reads CSVSGRQNTEAFF. CDR3 in DNA: TGCAGCGTTTCGGGACGCCAGAACACTGAAGCTTTCTTT.

V gene TRBV19 combines with J gene TRBJ2-3; D is tentatively TRBD1 or TRBD2 (5 bases each). Trimming pared 0 bases from V and 8 bases from J, leaving 9 bases between. CDR1 is LNHDA, CDR2 SQIVND, per germline (reference sequence). This CDR3 has 13 amino acids. This CDR3 is CASSIDGAGTQYF. The CDR3 nucleotides read TGTGCCAGTAGTATAGATGGGGCGGGTACGCAGTATTTT.

In its sample, this clonotype was seen many times. The chain is built from TRBV10-3 and TRBJ2-5, with D perhaps matching TRBD2 (5 bases). This CDR3 is built from 13 residues. Germline CDR1 ENHRY, CDR2 SYGVKD. Trimming shortened V by 0 bases and J by 5 bases, and 7 bases separated the two germline ends. The CDR3: CAISESQRETQYF. CDR3 DNA: TGTGCCATCAGTGAGTCTCAGCGGGAGACCCAGTACTTC.

There are many counts of this clonotype. V is TRBV5-1 and J is TRBJ1-1; 8 bases agree with TRBD1. Germline-derived CDR1 and CDR2 are SGHRS and YFSETQ. The CDR3 runs to 15 residues. Trimming took 2 bases from V and 1 from J; bases not matched to a gene: 4. For the CDR3, the DNA is TGCGCCAGCAGCTTTCTCACAGGGGGGAACACTGAAGCTTTCTTT. Amino acid sequence: CASSFLTGGNTEAFF.

At least ten counts were recorded for this clonotype. This sequence joins TRBV5-6 and TRBJ1-1; D is undetermined. Trimming removed 0 bases at V and 1 base at J, with 4 bases between. The length of the CDR3 is 13 residues. CDR1 is SGHDT, CDR2 YYEEEE, per germline. CDR3: CASSLEGNTEAFF. The CDR3 DNA sequence: TGTGCCAGCAGCTTGGAAGGGAACACTGAAGCTTTCTTT.

This clonotype appeared many times. The gene calls are TRBV4-1 and TRBJ1-3; D call uncertain. The V gene's germline CDR1 is MGHRA and CDR2 YSYEKL. This CDR3 has 15 amino acids. V lost 0 bases and J lost 1, with 7 bases in between. The DNA of the CDR3 is TGCGCCAGCAGCCAAGATCGGGGATCTGGAAACACCATATATTTT. The encoded protein is CASSQDRGSGNTIYF.

The rearrangement uses TRBV12-3 or TRBV12-4 and TRBJ2-5; maybe TRBD1 (6 bases). V lost 4 bases and J lost 2, with 11 bases in between. This CDR3 is built from 14 residues. The CDR3 sequence is CASSSRDKQETQYF. The CDR3 bases are TGTGCCAGCAGTTCCCGGGACAAGCAAGAGACCCAGTACTTC.

At least ten counts were recorded for this clonotype. V usage is TRBV5-1 and J usage is TRBJ1-2; 10 nucleotides align to TRBD1. V was clipped by 3 bases and J by 0 bases; unmatched bases: 5. CDR3 size: 16 residues. From germline, CDR1 is SGHRS and CDR2 YFSETQ. The CDR3 DNA follows: TGCGCCAGCAGCTCTCGGACAGGGGGAGCTAACTATGGCTACACCTTC. Translating it yields CASSSRTGGANYGYTF.